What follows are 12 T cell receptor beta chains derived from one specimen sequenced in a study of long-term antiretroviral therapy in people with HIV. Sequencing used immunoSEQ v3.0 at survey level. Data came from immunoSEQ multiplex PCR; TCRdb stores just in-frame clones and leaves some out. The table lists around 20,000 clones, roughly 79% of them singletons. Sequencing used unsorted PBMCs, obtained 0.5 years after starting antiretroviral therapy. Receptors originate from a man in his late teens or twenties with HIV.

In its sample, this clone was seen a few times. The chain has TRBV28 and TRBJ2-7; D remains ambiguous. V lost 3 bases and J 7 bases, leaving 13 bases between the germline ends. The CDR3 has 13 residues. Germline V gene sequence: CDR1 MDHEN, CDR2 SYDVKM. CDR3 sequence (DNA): TGTGCCAGCAGTTTCGGGTCGAACGGTGAGCAGTACTTC. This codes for CASSFGSNGEQYF.

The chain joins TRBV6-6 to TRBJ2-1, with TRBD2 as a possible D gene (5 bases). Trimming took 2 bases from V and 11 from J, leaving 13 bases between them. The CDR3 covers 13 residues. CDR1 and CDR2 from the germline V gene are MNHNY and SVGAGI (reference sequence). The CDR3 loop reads CASSYQDSRKQFF. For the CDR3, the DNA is TGTGCCAGCAGTTACCAGGACTCAAGAAAGCAGTTCTTC.

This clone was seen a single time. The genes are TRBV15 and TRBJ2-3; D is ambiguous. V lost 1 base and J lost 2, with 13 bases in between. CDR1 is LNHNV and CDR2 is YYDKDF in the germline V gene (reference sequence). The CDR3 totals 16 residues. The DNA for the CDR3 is TGTGCCACCAGCAGAGGGGATTTCACATTCACAGATACGCAGTATTTT. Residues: CATSRGDFTFTDTQYF.

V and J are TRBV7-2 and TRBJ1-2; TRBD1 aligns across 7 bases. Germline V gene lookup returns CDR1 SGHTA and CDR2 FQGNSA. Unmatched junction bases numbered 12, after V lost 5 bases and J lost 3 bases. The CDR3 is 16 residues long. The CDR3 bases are TGTGCCAGCAGCGTATGGGCCGGGACAGATGACTATGGCTACACCTTC. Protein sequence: CASSVWAGTDDYGYTF.

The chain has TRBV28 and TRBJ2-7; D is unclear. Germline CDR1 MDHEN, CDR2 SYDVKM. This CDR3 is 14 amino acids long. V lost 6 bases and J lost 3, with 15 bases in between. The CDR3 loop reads CASSLLGSFYEQYF. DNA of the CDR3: TGTGCCAGCAGCCTTTTGGGGTCTTTCTACGAGCAGTACTTC.

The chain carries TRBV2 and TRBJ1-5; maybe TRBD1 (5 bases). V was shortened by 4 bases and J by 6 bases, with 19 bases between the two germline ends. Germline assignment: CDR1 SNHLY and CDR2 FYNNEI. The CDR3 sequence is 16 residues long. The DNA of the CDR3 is TGTGCCAGCAGTGCGGAACAGGTTCAAGGTGGTCAGCCCCAGCATTTT. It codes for CASSAEQVQGGQPQHF.

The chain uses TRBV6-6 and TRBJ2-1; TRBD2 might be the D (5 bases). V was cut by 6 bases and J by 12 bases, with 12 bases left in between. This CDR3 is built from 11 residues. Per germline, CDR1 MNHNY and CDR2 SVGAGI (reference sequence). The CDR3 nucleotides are TGTGCCAGCAGCATTGGAGAGGGGCAGTTCTTC. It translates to CASSIGEGQFF.

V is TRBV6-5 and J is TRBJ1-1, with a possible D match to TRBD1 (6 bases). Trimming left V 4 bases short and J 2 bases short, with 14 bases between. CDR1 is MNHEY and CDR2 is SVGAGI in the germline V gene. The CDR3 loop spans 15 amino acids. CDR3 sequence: CASSSSTGLNTEAFF. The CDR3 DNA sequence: TGTGCCAGCAGTTCATCGACAGGTTTAAACACTGAAGCTTTCTTT.

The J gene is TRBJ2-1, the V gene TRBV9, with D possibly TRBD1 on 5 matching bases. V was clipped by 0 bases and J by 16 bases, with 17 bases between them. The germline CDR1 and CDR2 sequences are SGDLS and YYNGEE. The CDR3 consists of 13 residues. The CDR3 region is CASSVVQGLSRFF. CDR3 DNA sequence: TGTGCCAGCAGCGTAGTGCAGGGTTTGTCCCGTTTCTTC.

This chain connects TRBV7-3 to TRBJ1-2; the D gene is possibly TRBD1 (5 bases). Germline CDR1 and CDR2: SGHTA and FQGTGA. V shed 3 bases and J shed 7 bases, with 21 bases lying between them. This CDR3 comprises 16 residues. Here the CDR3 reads CASSFGRFGGKGGYTF. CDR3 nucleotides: TGTGCCAGCAGCTTTGGGCGTTTCGGGGGGAAAGGTGGCTACACCTTC.

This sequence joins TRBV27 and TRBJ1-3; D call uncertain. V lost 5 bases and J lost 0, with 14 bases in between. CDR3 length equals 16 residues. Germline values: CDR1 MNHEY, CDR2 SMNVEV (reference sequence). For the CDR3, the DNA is TGTGCCAGCAGTGTTGGGCCACTTTACTCTGGAAACACCATATATTTT. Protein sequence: CASSVGPLYSGNTIYF.

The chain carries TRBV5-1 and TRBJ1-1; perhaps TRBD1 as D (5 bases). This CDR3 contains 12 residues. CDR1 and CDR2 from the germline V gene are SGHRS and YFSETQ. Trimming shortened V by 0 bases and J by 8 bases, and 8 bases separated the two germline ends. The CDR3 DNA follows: TGCGCCAGCAGCTTGGGGGACTCAGAAGCTTTCTTT. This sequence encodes CASSLGDSEAFF.